A selection of T cell receptor beta chains follows, all from one sample in a study of PD-L1 blockade in urothelial cancer. Profiled with immunoSEQ multiplex PCR; TCRdb holds only in-frame clones, not every one. The sample gives about 43,000 clones, around 84% of which show up once; about a sixth is in the top ten. The sample was PBMCs, taken around atezolizumab (anti-PD-L1) treatment. The origin of the receptors is a man aged 60 to 69 with urothelial cancer. The CDR3 runs from the conserved cysteine through the conserved F or W. D genes are given only for firm matches. Clone size is stated in some rows and not others, as once, few, many or a class when expanded.

D: .; size: .; J: TRBJ2-1; V: TRBV5-1; CDR3: CASGSGEAGNEQFF; DNA: TGCGCCAGCGGTTCGGGGGAGGCCGGGAATGAGCAGTTCTTC
D: .; size: .; J: TRBJ2-1; V: TRBV6-1; CDR3: CASRESGNEQFF; DNA: TGTGCCAGCAGGGAGAGCGGGAATGAGCAGTTCTTC
D: .; size: .; J: TRBJ1-1; V: TRBV7-9; CDR3: CASSVINTEAFF; DNA: TGTGCCAGCAGCGTAATAAACACTGAAGCTTTCTTT
D: TRBD1; size: .; J: TRBJ2-4; V: TRBV7-2; CDR3: CASSLGSTGIAKNIQYF; DNA: TGTGCCAGCAGCTTAGGTTCGACAGGGATTGCCAAAAACATTCAGTACTTC
D: TRBD1; size: .; J: TRBJ1-1; V: TRBV29-1; CDR3: CSVEGQVNTEAFF; DNA: TGCAGCGTGGAGGGACAGGTGAACACTGAAGCTTTCTTT
D: TRBD2; size: .; J: TRBJ2-3; V: TRBV10-3; CDR3: CAISPGGTQYF; DNA: TGTGCCATCAGTCCGGGAGGTACGCAGTATTTT
D: TRBD2; size: .; J: TRBJ2-1; V: TRBV2; CDR3: CASSEASGGVYEQFF; DNA: TGTGCCAGCAGTGAGGCTAGCGGGGGTGTTTATGAGCAGTTCTTC
D: .; size: .; J: TRBJ2-7; V: TRBV5-4; CDR3: CASSLGDNSYEQYF; DNA: TGTGCCAGCAGCTTGGGGGACAACTCCTACGAGCAGTACTTC
D: TRBD1; size: .; J: TRBJ2-3; V: TRBV6-4; CDR3: CASGQGVTDTQYF; DNA: TGTGCCAGTGGACAGGGAGTTACAGATACGCAGTATTTT
D: .; size: .; J: TRBJ2-1; V: TRBV14; CDR3: CASSQELVGGEQFF; DNA: TGTGCCAGCAGCCAAGAATTGGTGGGGGGTGAGCAGTTCTTC
D: .; size: .; J: TRBJ1-3; V: TRBV6-1; CDR3: CASRAGLEGNTIYF; DNA: TGTGCCAGCAGGGCCGGGTTGGAAGGAAACACCATATATTTT
D: TRBD1; size: once; J: TRBJ2-5; V: TRBV14; CDR3: CASSQWGQGSQETQYF; DNA: TGTGCCAGCAGCCAATGGGGACAGGGCAGCCAAGAGACCCAGTACTTC
D: .; size: .; J: TRBJ2-7; V: TRBV7-9; CDR3: CASSEQALSYEQYF; DNA: TGTGCCAGCAGTGAGCAGGCGCTCTCCTACGAGCAGTACTTC
D: TRBD2; size: .; J: TRBJ2-3; V: TRBV7-7; CDR3: CASSLGGGASDTQYF; DNA: TGTGCTAGCAGCTTAGGCGGGGGGGCCAGTGATACGCAGTATTTT
D: .; size: few; J: TRBJ2-3; V: TRBV5-1; CDR3: CASSLDGASTDTQYF; DNA: TGCGCCAGCAGCTTGGATGGAGCGAGCACAGATACGCAGTATTTT
D: .; size: .; J: TRBJ1-1; V: TRBV19; CDR3: CASSALQGRTEAFF; DNA: TGTGCCAGTAGTGCCTTACAGGGTCGGACTGAAGCTTTCTTT
D: TRBD1; size: once; J: TRBJ2-2; V: TRBV11-2; CDR3: CASSSGQGAGELFF; DNA: TGTGCCAGCAGCTCCGGACAGGGTGCCGGGGAGCTGTTTTTT
D: TRBD2; size: .; J: TRBJ2-2; V: TRBV19; CDR3: CASSLTFSGDTGELFF; DNA: TGTGCCAGTAGCCTCACCTTTAGCGGGGACACCGGGGAGCTGTTTTTT
D: TRBD1; size: .; J: TRBJ2-1; V: TRBV5-1; CDR3: CASSSGTGASYNEQFF; DNA: TGCGCCAGCAGCTCCGGAACAGGGGCCTCCTACAATGAGCAGTTCTTC
D: .; size: .; J: TRBJ2-5; V: TRBV28; CDR3: CASSGTKDLQETQYF; DNA: TGTGCCAGCAGCGGGACAAAAGACCTTCAAGAGACCCAGTACTTC
D: TRBD2; size: .; J: TRBJ2-2; V: TRBV5-4; CDR3: CASSHGLGRSGELFF; DNA: TGTGCCAGCAGCCATGGACTAGGACGATCCGGGGAGCTGTTTTTT
D: .; size: once; J: TRBJ1-1; V: TRBV27; CDR3: CASSLAWGDTEAFF; DNA: TGTGCCAGCAGTTTAGCTTGGGGGGACACTGAAGCTTTCTTT
D: .; size: .; J: TRBJ1-5; V: TRBV18; CDR3: CASSPETDQPQHF; DNA: TGTGCCAGCTCACCTGAAACGGATCAGCCCCAGCATTTT
D: TRBD2; size: .; J: TRBJ2-7; V: TRBV5-1; CDR3: CASSLAPGLAGYEQYF; DNA: TGCGCCAGCAGCTTGGCCCCGGGACTAGCGGGCTACGAGCAGTACTTC
D: .; size: .; J: TRBJ2-3; V: TRBV19; CDR3: CASSGRDTQYF; DNA: TGTGCCAGTAGTGGGAGAGATACGCAGTATTTT
D: .; size: .; J: TRBJ2-3; V: TRBV28; CDR3: CASSFGGRIGSSTDTQYF; DNA: TGTGCCAGCAGCTTCGGGGGGCGCATAGGATCTAGCACAGATACGCAGTATTTT
D: TRBD1; size: .; J: TRBJ1-2; V: TRBV7-8; CDR3: CASSLGGQGGVNYGYTF; DNA: TGTGCCAGCAGCTTAGGGGGACAGGGGGGGGTTAACTATGGCTACACCTTC